This T cell receptor (beta chain) was identified during a study of T cell responses to AZD1222 COVID-19 vaccine. V shed 0 bases and J shed 5 bases, with 8 bases lying between them. Germline V gene sequence: CDR1 SGHKS, CDR2 YYEKEE (reference sequence). The CDR3 is 13 residues long. In the case of this clone: Its antigen is not identified.

Whole-study findings and limits: There were vaccine-associated CD4 TCRs across spike, dominant at 160-218 and 743-854. Among the donors, most were white British and more were female, and clonal diversity was possibly underestimated. Two doses of AZD1222 preceded a rise in Spike-specific TCR breadth and depth. Unmutated variant regions reportedly attract nearly half of all spike-specific TCRs.

Repertoires were generated with immunoSEQ multiplex PCR, while TCRdb's copy carries only in-frame clones and drops some. The data show roughly 91,000 clones, around nine tenths seen once. This chain connects TRBV5-5 to TRBJ1-2, with D possibly being TRBD1 (5 bases). The clonotype comes from an adult in good health. The sample consisted of peripheral blood, taken on day 0 of AZD1222 vaccination. The CDR3 DNA reads TGTGCCAGCAGCTTGGGGGGGAATTATGGCTACACCTTC. Translation gives CASSLGGNYGYTF.